These T cell receptor beta chains were read from a single sample in a study of T cells in Graves' hyperthyroidism and ophthalmopathy. A single record per CDR3 protein comes from TCRdb applying MiXCR to the multiplex PCR reads. The sample holds about 610,000 distinct CDR3 sequences, approximately 16% seen once. Material for sequencing was blood. The receptors come from a woman aged 40 to 55 with Graves' ophthalmopathy. The CDR3 runs from the conserved cysteine through the conserved F or W. The D gene is left open where the match is weak. The listing skips clone size in some rows; elsewhere it reads once, few, many or a size class.

J: TRBJ1-3
size: few
V: TRBV20-1
D: -
CDR3: CSARDHTRNTIYF
DNA: TGCAGTGCTAGAGATCACACACGAAACACCATATATTTT

J: TRBJ2-3
size: many
V: TRBV5-5
D: TRBD2
CDR3: CASSPRWAGGGTDTQYF
DNA: TGTGCCAGCAGCCCAAGATGGGCGGGAGGTGGCACAGATACGCAGTATTTT

J: TRBJ1-1
size: -
V: TRBV6-5
D: TRBD1
CDR3: CASSSTGEITEAFF
DNA: TGTGCCAGCAGTTCGACAGGGGAGATCACTGAAGCTTTCTTT

J: TRBJ1-4
size: many
V: TRBV11-2
D: -
CDR3: CASSPRGGDEKLFF
DNA: TGTGCCAGCAGCCCACGGGGGGGAGACGAAAAACTGTTTTTT

J: TRBJ2-1
size: many
V: TRBV28
D: -
CDR3: CASSYGGHYNEQFF
DNA: TGTGCCAGCAGTTACGGGGGTCACTACAATGAGCAGTTCTTC

J: TRBJ2-2
size: -
V: TRBV28
D: TRBD2
CDR3: CASSLGLAGVLNTGELFF
DNA: TGTGCCAGCAGTTTAGGACTAGCGGGAGTTTTGAACACCGGGGAGCTGTTTTTT

J: TRBJ2-7
size: -
V: TRBV5-1
D: -
CDR3: CASSPSVLVASYEQYF
DNA: TGCGCCAGCAGCCCTTCTGTGTTGGTGGCCTCCTACGAGCAGTACTTC

J: TRBJ2-5
size: many
V: TRBV20-1
D: -
CDR3: CSASGRTGETQYF
DNA: TGCAGTGCTAGCGGTCGAACCGGGGAGACCCAGTACTTC

J: TRBJ2-5
size: many
V: TRBV20-1
D: -
CDR3: CSARDRPGWETQYF
DNA: TGCAGTGCTAGAGATCGTCCAGGGTGGGAGACCCAGTACTTC

J: TRBJ1-1
size: many
V: TRBV5-1
D: -
CDR3: CASSYGQGMRNTEAFF
DNA: TGCGCCAGCAGCTACGGTCAGGGTATGAGGAACACTGAAGCTTTCTTT

J: TRBJ2-7
size: -
V: TRBV19
D: TRBD1
CDR3: CASSPGGGQGFNEQYF
DNA: TGTGCCAGTAGTCCCGGAGGGGGACAGGGTTTCAATGAGCAGTACTTC

J: TRBJ1-1
size: many
V: TRBV30
D: TRBD1
CDR3: CAWTGTVTEAFF
DNA: TGTGCCTGGACCGGGACAGTCACTGAAGCTTTCTTT

J: TRBJ2-5
size: many
V: TRBV2
D: -
CDR3: CASSRGLGETQYF
DNA: TGTGCCAGCAGCAGGGGCCTTGGAGAGACCCAGTACTTC

J: TRBJ2-1
size: many
V: TRBV5-1
D: -
CDR3: CASSLGHADQNNEQFF
DNA: TGCGCCAGCAGCTTGGGGCACGCCGACCAGAACAATGAGCAGTTCTTC

J: TRBJ2-3
size: many
V: TRBV2
D: -
CDR3: CASRVQGSPTDTQYF
DNA: TGTGCCAGCAGGGTACAGGGTAGTCCCACAGATACGCAGTATTTT

J: TRBJ2-7
size: few
V: TRBV6-2/TRBV6-3
D: TRBD1
CDR3: CASRYDRVSHEQYF
DNA: TGTGCCAGCAGATACGACAGGGTTTCGCACGAGCAGTACTTC

J: TRBJ2-1
size: -
V: TRBV7-9
D: TRBD2
CDR3: CASREGTSGRKFNEQFF
DNA: TGTGCCAGCAGGGAGGGAACTAGCGGGAGGAAATTCAATGAGCAGTTCTTC

J: TRBJ1-1
size: many
V: TRBV27
D: -
CDR3: CASSFNRDTEAFF
DNA: TGTGCCAGCAGTTTTAACAGGGACACTGAAGCTTTCTTT

J: TRBJ2-7
size: few
V: TRBV7-9
D: -
CDR3: CASSLGSGVYEQYF
DNA: TGTGCCAGCAGCTTAGGTTCAGGGGTCTACGAGCAGTACTTC

J: TRBJ1-1
size: many
V: TRBV30
D: TRBD1
CDR3: CAWGTGIMNTEAFF
DNA: TGTGCCTGGGGGACAGGGATCATGAACACTGAAGCTTTCTTT

J: TRBJ2-3
size: many
V: TRBV5-1
D: -
CDR3: CASSLAGSVDTQYF
DNA: TGCGCCAGCAGCTTGGCGGGATCGGTAGATACGCAGTATTTT

J: TRBJ1-1
size: once
V: TRBV25-1
D: -
CDR3: CASAYRAEAFF
DNA: TGTGCCAGCGCTTACAGGGCTGAAGCTTTCTTT

J: TRBJ2-1
size: -
V: TRBV19
D: TRBD2
CDR3: CASSTHDLTSGGYNEQFF
DNA: TGTGCCAGTAGTACGCACGACCTCACTAGCGGGGGGTACAATGAGCAGTTCTTC

J: TRBJ1-1
size: few
V: TRBV20-1
D: -
CDR3: CSAIRTVLVDTFF
DNA: TGCAGTGCTATTAGGACAGTCCTGGTCGATACTTTCTTT

J: TRBJ2-2
size: once
V: TRBV28
D: -
CDR3: CASSLYGWNTGELFF
DNA: TGTGCCAGCAGTTTGTACGGCTGGAACACCGGGGAGCTGTTTTTT

J: TRBJ2-3
size: many
V: TRBV20-1
D: TRBD1
CDR3: CSARPAGQGVTDTQYF
DNA: TGCAGTGCTAGACCCGCCGGACAGGGGGTGACAGATACGCAGTATTTT

J: TRBJ2-3
size: few
V: TRBV4-2
D: TRBD1
CDR3: CASSARQGIDTDTQYF
DNA: TGTGCCAGCAGCGCCCGACAGGGGATTGACACAGATACGCAGTATTTT

J: TRBJ2-5
size: -
V: TRBV27
D: -
CDR3: CASGLYPTQYF
DNA: TGTGCCAGCGGTCTTTACCCGACCCAGTACTTC

J: TRBJ1-6
size: few
V: TRBV6-5
D: -
CDR3: CASSYSYQTAISSPLHF
DNA: TGTGCCAGCAGTTACTCCTACCAGACAGCCATTTCTTCACCCCTCCACTTT

J: TRBJ1-4
size: few
V: TRBV30
D: -
CDR3: CAWGQGGEKLFF
DNA: TGTGCCTGGGGGCAGGGTGGAGAAAAACTGTTTTTT

J: TRBJ1-1
size: many
V: TRBV7-9
D: -
CDR3: CASSFQQSMNTEAFF
DNA: TGTGCCAGCAGCTTCCAACAGAGCATGAACACTGAAGCTTTCTTT

J: TRBJ2-5
size: many
V: TRBV2
D: -
CDR3: CASSEVNWYQETQYF
DNA: TGTGCCAGCAGTGAGGTCAACTGGTACCAAGAGACCCAGTACTTC

J: TRBJ2-2
size: many
V: TRBV12-3/TRBV12-4
D: TRBD2
CDR3: CASSTGTRNTGELFF
DNA: TGTGCCAGCAGTACCGGGACTAGGAACACCGGGGAGCTGTTTTTT

J: TRBJ2-2
size: -
V: TRBV29-1
D: TRBD2
CDR3: CSVPLAGSGELFF
DNA: TGCAGCGTTCCCCTAGCGGGATCCGGGGAGCTGTTTTTT

J: TRBJ2-7
size: many
V: TRBV20-1
D: -
CDR3: CSARAPRGAEEQYF
DNA: TGCAGTGCTAGAGCCCCGAGAGGGGCGGAGGAGCAGTACTTC

J: TRBJ1-6
size: many
V: TRBV20-1
D: -
CDR3: CSARYRVGSPLHF
DNA: TGCAGTGCTAGATACAGGGTGGGTTCACCCCTCCACTTT

J: TRBJ2-7
size: -
V: TRBV6-5
D: -
CDR3: CASSYSDSHYEQYF
DNA: TGTGCCAGCAGTTACTCGGACAGTCACTACGAGCAGTACTTC

J: TRBJ1-1
size: many
V: TRBV6-1
D: -
CDR3: CASSRSGENTEAFF
DNA: TGTGCCAGCAGCCGATCCGGCGAGAACACTGAAGCTTTCTTT